This T cell receptor beta chain was identified in a study of T cells in tuberculosis. Data came from immunoSEQ multiplex PCR; TCRdb stores just in-frame clones and leaves some out. This table has over 40,000 clones, approximately 95% appearing once. V was clipped by 0 bases and J by 3 bases, with 11 bases between them. Germline CDR1 and CDR2: GTSNPN and SVGIG (reference sequence). CDR3 length: 15 amino acids. The chain links TRBV30 to TRBJ1-4; tentative D call: TRBD1 (5 bases). What was sequenced was PBMCs. This clonotype originated in a donor aged 10 to 29 with latent tuberculosis or without tuberculosis infection. Here the CDR3 reads CAWSVLGTANEKLFF. DNA for the CDR3: TGTGCCTGGAGTGTACTTGGGACTGCTAATGAAAAACTGTTTTTT.